The rows below give T cell receptor beta chains drawn from one sample of a study of T cells and copy number aberrations in small-cell lung cancer. The repertoire was sequenced with immunoSEQ multiplex PCR; TCRdb's copy has only in-frame clones and lacks some. This table has 2,500 to 3,500 clones, 90% appearing once. Source material: normal tissue next to the tumor. Receptor source: a man aged 45-65 years with small cell lung cancer. Each CDR3 is given with its conserved first and last residue. Each record gives: V gene, J gene, clone size, D gene, CDR3 DNA, CDR3 protein. The D gene is left open where the match is weak. Expanded clones are given a class, and other clones once, few, many or no size at all.

>TRBV10-3|TRBJ1-1|.|TRBD1
TGTGCCATCAGTGAGGTCGGGACAGGGGGAACTGAAGCTTTCTTT
CAISEVGTGGTEAFF
>TRBV4-1|TRBJ2-7|.|.
TGCGCCAGCAGCCAAGGCCACAGTAATGGGTTCGAGCAGTACTTC
CASSQGHSNGFEQYF
>TRBV25-1|TRBJ2-3|.|.
TGTGCCAGCAGTGGTACAGGGAGGGAGAAAACAGATACGCAGTATTTT
CASSGTGREKTDTQYF
>TRBV27|TRBJ1-4|.|.
TGTGCCAGCAGTTCGGCAGATAATGAAAAACTGTTTTTT
CASSSADNEKLFF
>TRBV6-1|TRBJ1-5|.|.
TGTGCCAGCAGTGAACTTGGTCAGCCCCAGCATTTT
CASSELGQPQHF
>TRBV10-1|TRBJ1-1|.|.
TGCGCCAGCAGGAGTTCCTCGGGGATTCGAGCTTTCTTT
CASRSSSGIRAFF
>TRBV7-9|TRBJ2-3|.|.
TGTGCCCCAGGACAGACCGGCACAGATACGCAGTATTTT
CAPGQTGTDTQYF
>TRBV10-1|TRBJ2-7|.|.
TGCGCCACCCGGGGACGGTACTCCTACGAGCAGTACTTC
CATRGRYSYEQYF
>TRBV4-3|TRBJ1-1|.|TRBD1
TGCGCCAGCAGCCAAGGACTTTGGGACAGCCAGGAAGCTTTCTTT
CASSQGLWDSQEAFF
>TRBV21-1|TRBJ2-5|.|.
TGTGCCAGCAGCTTACCCGGGACAGGAGCAGAGACCCAGTACTTC
CASSLPGTGAETQYF
>TRBV5-1|TRBJ1-1|.|.
TGCGCCAGCAGCTTCGGGGACTTCCTGAACACTGAAGCTTTCTTT
CASSFGDFLNTEAFF
>TRBV10-2|TRBJ1-4|.|.
TGCGCCAGCAGTGAAAGGGCAGGGGTTAATGAAAAACTGTTTTTT
CASSERAGVNEKLFF
>TRBV6-5|TRBJ2-7|.|TRBD1
TGTGCCAGCACCGACCTGGACAGGGGGAAAGAGCAGTACTTC
CASTDLDRGKEQYF
>TRBV30|TRBJ2-1|.|TRBD2
TGTGCCTGGAGTGGGTTGACTAGCCGGGAGCAGTTCTTC
CAWSGLTSREQFF
>TRBV7-6|TRBJ2-2|.|.
TGTGCCAGCAGCTTGACCGGGGAGCTGTTTTTT
CASSLTGELFF
>TRBV10-3|TRBJ2-3|once|TRBD1
TGTGCCGCCAACCCCAATCCGGGACAGGGCAGCACAGATACGCAGTATTTT
CAANPNPGQGSTDTQYF
>TRBV6-5|TRBJ1-4|.|TRBD1
TGTGCCAGCAGTTCCGGGGGACAGCTGAGGACTGAAAAACTGTTTTTT
CASSSGGQLRTEKLFF
>TRBV4-1|TRBJ1-2|.|.
TGCGCCAGCAGCCAAGACTTTGGCTATGGCTACACCTTC
CASSQDFGYGYTF
>TRBV7-2|TRBJ2-3|.|TRBD1
TGTGCCAGCAGCCGGGGACAGGGAGGAACAGATACGCAGTATTTT
CASSRGQGGTDTQYF
>TRBV4-3|TRBJ2-3|.|.
TGCGCCAGCAGCCAAGTTGTTATGGCCCCGCAGTATTTT
CASSQVVMAPQYF
>TRBV6-4|TRBJ2-3|once|TRBD2
TGTGCCAGCAGCCCGGGGGGGGAAACAGATACGCAGTATTTT
CASSPGGETDTQYF
>TRBV6-1|TRBJ2-7|.|.
TGTGCCAGCAGTGAAGCAGCGGGCGGGACCTACGAGCAGTACTTC
CASSEAAGGTYEQYF
>TRBV21-1|TRBJ2-5|.|.
TGTGCCAGCAGCCCAAAGACCAGGGGCCAAGAGACCCAGTACTTC
CASSPKTRGQETQYF
>TRBV7-9|TRBJ2-5|.|TRBD2
TGTGCCAGCAGGGGGGGGATGGAGACCCAGTACTTC
CASRGGMETQYF
>TRBV6-5|TRBJ1-4|.|TRBD1
TGTGCCAGCAGTTACTCACAGGGGAATGAAAAACTGTTTTTT
CASSYSQGNEKLFF
>TRBV6-1|TRBJ1-5|.|.
TGTGCCAGCAGGTACGGGGAAGCTCAGCCCCAGCATTTT
CASRYGEAQPQHF
>TRBV6-4|TRBJ1-2|.|.
TGTGCCAGCAGTGTCTCGGGTGAAGCTAACTATGGCTACACCTTC
CASSVSGEANYGYTF
>TRBV7-9|TRBJ2-5|.|TRBD1
TGTGCCAGCAGCCCCGACAGGGTTCAAGAGACCCAGTACTTC
CASSPDRVQETQYF
>TRBV2|TRBJ2-5|.|TRBD1
TGTGCCAGCAGTTTTTTCCCCGGTGGACAGGGCCGGGAGACCCAGTACTTC
CASSFFPGGQGRETQYF
>TRBV6-5|TRBJ1-2|.|TRBD1
TGTGCCAGCACCCCCGGGACAGGGAGAGGCGGCTACACCTTC
CASTPGTGRGGYTF
>TRBV13|TRBJ2-1|.|TRBD2
TGTGCCAGCAGCCGGACTAGCGGATCATACAATGAGCAGTTCTTC
CASSRTSGSYNEQFF
>TRBV6-1|TRBJ1-2|.|TRBD1
TGTGCCAGCAGTGGGGGTCCGGGACAGGGGAACTATGGCTACACCTTC
CASSGGPGQGNYGYTF
>TRBV30|TRBJ2-2|.|TRBD2
TGTGCCTGGAGTGGACTAGCGGAGTACACCGGGGAGCTGTTTTTT
CAWSGLAEYTGELFF
>TRBV9|TRBJ2-5|once|.
TGTGCCAGCAGCGTAGGAGAGGGAGAGACCCAGTACTTC
CASSVGEGETQYF
>TRBV7-2|TRBJ1-3|.|TRBD1
TGTGCCAGCAGCTTAACTAGGACAGGGTCTGGAAACACCATATATTTT
CASSLTRTGSGNTIYF
>TRBV7-8|TRBJ2-7|.|.
TGTGCCAGCAGCTCTCAGACAGCGGCCTACGAGCAGTACTTC
CASSSQTAAYEQYF
>TRBV7-8|TRBJ1-6|.|.
TGTGCCAGCAGCTTAGCAGGGGCTGGTAATTCACCCCTCCACTTT
CASSLAGAGNSPLHF
>TRBV2|TRBJ1-1|.|.
TGTGCCAGCAGGGCTTCGGGGCAGTCGAACACTGAAGCTTTCTTT
CASRASGQSNTEAFF
>TRBV5-1|TRBJ1-5|.|TRBD1
TGCGCCAGCAGCTCGGGACAGGGGGGTCAGCCCCAGCATTTT
CASSSGQGGQPQHF
>TRBV11-2|TRBJ2-7|.|TRBD2
TGTGCCAGCAGCTTAGCCTTCAGCGGGAGTTCACTGTACGAGCAGTACTTC
CASSLAFSGSSLYEQYF